Shown below are 29 T cell receptor beta chains from a single sample sequenced in a study of blood T cell repertoires in COVID-19. Sequencing used immunoSEQ multiplex PCR; TCRdb keeps in-frame clones, though not all of them. This sample carries 150,000 to 200,000 clones, approximately 75% of them seen once, and the ten largest clones take approximately 10%. The sample consisted of peripheral blood. These receptors were collected from a human donor in a cohort sampled during active COVID-19.

V and J are TRBV19 and TRBJ1-1, with 8 bases lining up with TRBD1. This CDR3 is 19 amino acids long. The trim removed 0 bases at V and 5 bases at J, leaving 17 bases unmatched. Germline CDR1 and CDR2: LNHDA and SQIVND (reference sequence). The CDR3: CASSIDVNLDRVFVTEAFF. CDR3 in DNA: TGTGCCAGTAGTATAGATGTCAATTTGGACAGGGTGTTCGTTACTGAAGCTTTCTTT.

This clone has only a few counts. The rearrangement links TRBV5-8 to TRBJ2-3; 8 nucleotides align to TRBD2. This CDR3 spans 16 amino acids. Trimming took 3 bases from V and 2 from J; bases not matched to a gene: 8. Germline loops: CDR1 SGHTS, CDR2 YDEGEE. The CDR3 loop reads CASSSRLATYTDTQYF. Here the CDR3 DNA reads TGTGCCAGCAGCTCAAGACTAGCGACCTACACAGATACGCAGTATTTT.

This chain joins TRBV30 and TRBJ2-1; weak D call: TRBD1 (6 bases). Germline values: CDR1 GTSNPN, CDR2 SVGIG (reference sequence). V was cut by 0 bases and J by 12 bases, with 9 bases left in between. The CDR3 is 11 amino acids. The CDR3 DNA follows: TGTGCCTGGAGTGTTGAACAGGGGCAGTTCTTC. It yields the protein CAWSVEQGQFF.

The chain combines TRBV9 with TRBJ1-1; D might be TRBD1 (6 bases). V lost 3 bases, J lost 3 bases, and 12 bases lay in between. Germline V lookup: CDR1 SGDLS, CDR2 YYNGEE. The CDR3 consists of 14 residues. The CDR3 loop is CASSAIAGDTEAFF. Here the CDR3 DNA reads TGTGCCAGCAGCGCAATTGCAGGGGACACTGAAGCTTTCTTT.

The chain uses TRBV9 and TRBJ1-1; 10 bases align to TRBD1. Germline lookup yields CDR1 SGDLS and CDR2 YYNGEE. V shed 4 bases, J shed 7 bases, and the junction held 10 bases outside the gene matches. The CDR3 spans 15 residues. CDR3 in amino acids: CASSPRQGAKDEAFF. CDR3 DNA: TGTGCCAGCAGCCCCCGACAGGGGGCAAAGGATGAAGCTTTCTTT.

The chain carries TRBV10-1 and TRBJ2-3, with 9 bases lining up with TRBD1. The CDR3 length is 15 residues. The junction had 3 bases not matched to a gene; V was cut back by 3 bases and J by 2 bases. Germline CDR1 and CDR2: WNHNN and SYGVQD (reference sequence). In DNA form, the CDR3 reads TGCGCCAGCAGTGAAGGACAGGGGCCCACAGATACGCAGTATTTT. Encoded protein: CASSEGQGPTDTQYF.

CDR3 sequence: CASSAGTGNEQYF. Written as DNA, the CDR3 is TGTGCCAGCAGCGCGGGGACAGGGAACGAGCAGTACTTC. The chain uses TRBV7-2 and TRBJ2-7, with TRBD1 identical over 9 bases. This CDR3 has 13 residues. With 5 bases clipped from V and 5 bases from J, the junction kept 4 bases outside the gene matches. Germline loops: CDR1 SGHTA, CDR2 FQGNSA. The full variable domain, completed using reference TRBV7-2 and TRBJ2-7, is GAGVSQSPSNKVTEKGKDVELRCDPISGHTALYWYRQSLGQGLEFLIYFQGNSAPDKSGLPSDRFSAERTGGSVSTLTIQRTQQEDSAVYLCASSAGTGNEQYFGPGTRLTVT.

The CDR3 region has the DNA TGTGCCAGCAGCCAATTGACAGGGGGTTACAATGAGCAGTTCTTC. Translating gives CASSQLTGGYNEQFF. J is TRBJ2-1 and V is TRBV14, with 9 bases lining up with TRBD1. Germline assignment: CDR1 SGHDN and CDR2 FVKESK. Trimming took 2 bases from V and 4 from J; bases not matched to a gene: 3. This CDR3 is built from 15 residues.

This clone was seen a single time. J is TRBJ1-1 and V is TRBV10-2; tentatively, D is TRBD1 (5 bases). CDR3 size: 16 residues. Trimming shortened V by 7 bases and J by 4 bases, and 22 bases separated the two germline ends. Germline V CDR1 and CDR2: WSHSY, SAAADI. CDR3 loop: CASNQGPGGVSTEAFF. DNA of the CDR3: TGCGCCAGCAATCAGGGTCCCGGTGGGGTCAGCACTGAAGCTTTCTTT.

There are many counts of this clone. V gene TRBV7-2 combines with J gene TRBJ1-5, with TRBD1 identical over 7 bases. V shed 5 bases, J shed 6 bases, and the junction held 4 bases outside the gene matches. The CDR3 contains 13 residues. Germline CDR1 reads SGHTA; CDR2 reads FQGNSA. The CDR3, as DNA: TGTGCCAGCAGCGGTCAGGGGGGTCAGCCCCAGCATTTT. Translated: CASSGQGGQPQHF.

This chain uses TRBV19 with TRBJ2-7, with 9 bases lining up with TRBD1. V trimming: 4 bases; J trimming: 4 bases; junction bases outside the gene matches: 5. Germline V CDR1 and CDR2: LNHDA, SQIVND (reference sequence). The CDR3 is 14 residues long. CDR3 DNA: TGTGCCAGTAGTAAGGACAGGGGTCTGTACGAGCAGTACTTC. It encodes CASSKDRGLYEQYF.

The chain combines TRBV11-1 with TRBJ2-3, with 8 nucleotides matching TRBD2. The CDR3 covers 15 residues. Germline values: CDR1 SGHAT, CDR2 FQDESV (reference sequence). V was clipped by 3 bases and J by 6 bases; unmatched bases: 8. Here the CDR3 DNA reads TGTGCCAGCAGCTTTGGCAGCGGGAGCTCGGATACGCAGTATTTT. Amino acids: CASSFGSGSSDTQYF.

The chain combines TRBV6-2 or TRBV6-3 with TRBJ2-7; 13 bases match TRBD2. This CDR3 contains 16 residues. CDR1 and CDR2 (germline): MNHEY, SVGEGT. The trim removed 4 bases at V and 2 bases at J, leaving 5 bases unmatched. CDR3 residues: CASSSPGLAGTYEQYF. The CDR3 region has the DNA TGTGCCAGCAGTTCTCCGGGACTAGCGGGAACCTACGAGCAGTACTTC.

This sequence joins TRBV11-2 and TRBJ2-1; D is ambiguous. V lost 5 bases and J lost 2, with 16 bases in between. The germline gives CDR1 SGHAT, CDR2 FQNNGV. The CDR3 extends over 16 amino acids. CDR3 DNA sequence: TGTGCCAGCAGCGCGAGGAGTAGGCCCCCCTACAATGAGCAGTTCTTC. Encoded protein: CASSARSRPPYNEQFF.

This chain links TRBV6-2 or TRBV6-3 with TRBJ2-7; 11 bases map to TRBD1. V lost 6 bases, J lost 2 bases, and 9 bases stayed unmatched. The germline gives CDR1 MNHEY, CDR2 SVGEGT. CDR3 length: 16 residues. The CDR3 DNA reads as TGTGCCAGCAGCTCCGGACAGGGGGCCTCAACCTACGAGCAGTACTTC. Protein sequence: CASSSGQGASTYEQYF.

The CDR3 is CASSLVGQGFMNTEAFF. The DNA of the CDR3 is TGTGCCAGCAGCTTAGTTGGACAGGGCTTTATGAACACTGAAGCTTTCTTT. The V and J genes are TRBV7-2 and TRBJ1-1; 8 bases align to TRBD1. The CDR3 totals 17 residues. V lost 1 base to trimming and J lost 0 bases; unmatched junction nucleotides: 7. The germline CDR1 and CDR2 sequences are SGHTA and FQGNSA.

The chain recombines TRBV5-1 with TRBJ2-6; a weak D match, TRBD2 (6 bases). This CDR3 is 17 amino acids long. Per germline, CDR1 SGHRS and CDR2 YFSETQ. V shed 1 base and J shed 2 bases, with 13 bases lying between them. CDR3 in DNA: TGCGCCAGCAGCTTGTCTCGGGGGATGCCTGGGGCCAACGTCCTGACTTTC. Translation: CASSLSRGMPGANVLTF.

The CDR3 is CASSPNRGANYGYTF. The DNA of the CDR3 is TGCGCCAGCAGCCCGAACAGGGGAGCTAACTATGGCTACACCTTC. The chain joins TRBV5-1 to TRBJ1-2; 7 bases agree with TRBD1. CDR3 length equals 15 residues. The ends lost 4 bases at V and 0 bases at J; junction bases unmatched: 6. Germline values: CDR1 SGHRS, CDR2 YFSETQ.

CDR3 loop: CASGKEANQPQHF. CDR3 nucleotide sequence: TGTGCCAGCGGAAAAGAGGCCAATCAGCCCCAGCATTTT. This chain joins TRBV6-5 and TRBJ1-5; D is unclear. The CDR3 runs 13 residues. The ends were cut back, 8 bases at V and 3 bases at J, with 11 bases in the middle. Germline loops: CDR1 MNHEY, CDR2 SVGAGI.

The rearrangement links TRBV30 to TRBJ1-2; the D is unclear. The ends were cut back, 0 bases at V and 0 bases at J, with 14 bases in the middle. The CDR3 is 16 residues long. The germline CDR1 and CDR2 sequences are GTSNPN and SVGIG (reference sequence). CDR3 residues: CAWSVGGRWTNYGYTF. The CDR3 coding sequence is TGTGCCTGGAGTGTCGGCGGGAGGTGGACTAACTATGGCTACACCTTC.

J is TRBJ1-2 and V is TRBV5-1, with 8 bases that match TRBD1. Germline V lookup: CDR1 SGHRS, CDR2 YFSETQ. Trimming cost V 0 bases and J 13 bases; bases outside gene matches: 20. This CDR3 has 17 residues. In nucleotides, the CDR3 is TGCGCCAGCAGCTTGGAGGACAGGGTAGAGGTGCTATTTTGGTGCACCTTC. It codes for CASSLEDRVEVLFWCTF.

The V gene is TRBV27, the J gene TRBJ2-1; tentative D call: TRBD1 (6 bases). Germline CDR1 reads MNHEY; CDR2 reads SMNVEV (reference sequence). V gave up 7 bases and J gave up 8 bases, with 15 bases separating them. The CDR3 runs to 13 residues. CDR3 protein: CASTPTGSHEQFF. CDR3 nucleotide sequence: TGTGCCAGCACCCCGACAGGCTCCCATGAGCAGTTCTTC.

This clone has only a few counts. The chain joins TRBV3-1 (or the pseudogene TRBV3-2) to TRBJ1-3; 8 bases agree with TRBD1. The CDR3 is 17 residues long. The germline V gene has CDR1 LGHDT and CDR2 YNNKEL (reference sequence). V lost 4 bases, J lost 4 bases, and 12 bases stayed unmatched. The CDR3 nucleotides read TGTGCCAGCAGCCTACAGGGGGAGAGGGGTTCGGGAAACACCATATATTTT. Encoded protein: CASSLQGERGSGNTIYF.

CDR3 coding DNA: TGTGCCACCAGCAGAGATCACGGGGGGCGGTACAATGAGCAGTTCTTC. It encodes CATSRDHGGRYNEQFF. The gene calls are TRBV15 and TRBJ2-1, with TRBD2 as a possible D gene (7 bases). The CDR3 has 16 residues. Trimming took off 0 bases at V and 4 bases at J, with 13 bases between the two ends. Germline loops: CDR1 LNHNV, CDR2 YYDKDF (reference sequence). The full variable domain, its missing parts supplied by reference TRBV15 and TRBJ2-1, is DAMVIQNPRYQVTQFGKPVTLSCSQTLNHNVMYWYQQKSSQAPKLLFHYYDKDFNNEADTPDNFQSRRPNTSFCFLDIRSPGLGDTAMYLCATSRDHGGRYNEQFFGPGTRLTVL.

CDR3 region: CASSPSAGDNEQYF. The CDR3 region has the DNA TGTGCCAGCAGCCCCTCGGCAGGGGACAACGAGCAGTACTTC. The chain combines TRBV11-2 with TRBJ2-7, with a tentative D call TRBD1 (6 bases). CDR3 size: 14 residues. V was clipped by 5 bases and J by 5 bases, with 16 bases between them. Germline V gene lookup returns CDR1 SGHAT and CDR2 FQNNGV.

The table lists this clone with a few counts. The sample carries other DNA sequences with the same CDR3. This chain links TRBV7-8 with TRBJ2-2, with 14 bases fitting TRBD2. Trimming cost V 5 bases and J 6 bases; bases outside gene matches: 11. The germline CDR1 and CDR2 sequences are SGHVS and FQNEAQ. The CDR3 loop spans 18 amino acids. CDR3 coding DNA: TGTGCCAGCAGCGCCGGGACTAGCGGGGGTGGTCGTTCCGGGGAGCTGTTTTTT. This sequence encodes CASSAGTSGGGRSGELFF. The full variable domain, in which reference TRBV7-8 and TRBJ2-2 provide the parts outside the CDR3, is GAGVSQSPRYKVAKRGQDVALRCDPISGHVSLFWYQQALGQGPEFLTYFQNEAQLDKSGLPSDRFFAERPEGSVSTLKIQRTQQEDSAVYLCASSAGTSGGGRSGELFFGEGSRLTVL.

V usage is TRBV9 and J usage is TRBJ2-5, with 7 bases aligning to TRBD2. V shed 0 bases, J shed 0 bases, and the junction held 2 bases outside the gene matches. CDR3 length: 15 amino acids. CDR1 is SGDLS and CDR2 is YYNGEE in the germline V gene. The CDR3 spells CASSVVGGHQETQYF. The CDR3 DNA follows: TGTGCCAGCAGCGTAGTGGGAGGGCACCAAGAGACCCAGTACTTC.

V is TRBV2 and J is TRBJ2-7; D gene unclear. Trimming cost V 3 bases and J 2 bases, with 11 bases left between them. Germline V gives CDR1 SNHLY, CDR2 FYNNEI. This CDR3 is built from 14 residues. CDR3 region: CASSDSNSPYEQYF. The DNA for the CDR3 is TGTGCCAGCAGTGATTCGAACAGCCCCTACGAGCAGTACTTC.

V is TRBV19 and J is TRBJ1-5, with TRBD1 matching over 7 bases. CDR1 is LNHDA, CDR2 SQIVND, per germline (reference sequence). CDR3 length: 15 amino acids. V shed 1 base and J 5 bases; nucleotides not matched to a gene: 5. CDR3 bases: TGTGCCAGTAGTATAGTCGGGACAGTTGATCAGCCCCAGCATTTT. This gives the protein CASSIVGTVDQPQHF.